One sample yielded the 4 T cell receptor beta chains listed below, sequenced in a study of human T cells and chemical hapten exposure. MiXCR was run by TCRdb on the RACE reads, yielding one entry per CDR3 protein. The sample yields 35,000 to 40,000 distinct CDR3 sequences, 10% seen once. The time point denotes: pre-sensitization, week 0. The treatment was: therapeutic diphenylcyclopropenone sensitization with weekly scalp DPC. The material was whole blood, obtained in connection with sensitization to the hapten diphenylcyclopropenone (DPC). The receptors stem from a man aged 30 to 45 with alopecia areata. Some clones in this sample may be carry-over from other donors' samples.

In this sample, this clonotype turned up many times. The chain carries TRBV7-3 and TRBJ1-1; D possibly corresponds to TRBD1 (5 bases). CDR1 and CDR2 (germline): SGHTA, FQGTGA. The CDR3 consists of 16 residues. With 6 bases removed from V and 3 bases from J, the gap between germline ends came to 20 bases. The CDR3 nucleotides are TGTGCCAGCAGTCCAGTCGCTGGGCAGGGTTACACTGAAGCTTTCTTT. It translates to CASSPVAGQGYTEAFF.

This chain links TRBV20-1 with TRBJ2-1; perhaps TRBD1 as D (5 bases). Trimming took 4 bases from V and 5 from J, leaving 9 bases between them. Germline CDR1 and CDR2: DFQATT and SNEGSKA (reference sequence). The CDR3 runs 12 residues. The CDR3 loop reads CSAIAGNNEQFF. In DNA form, the CDR3 reads TGCAGTGCTATAGCAGGGAACAATGAGCAGTTCTTC.

The sample holds a few counts of this clonotype. The genes are TRBV29-1 and TRBJ2-1, with 7 bases fitting TRBD1. This CDR3 is 11 amino acids long. Trimming removed 7 bases from V and 6 bases from J; junction bases left unmatched: 3. CDR1 and CDR2 (germline): SQVTM, ANQGSEA. CDR3: CSADRSNEQFF. Here the CDR3 DNA reads TGCAGCGCGGACAGGAGCAATGAGCAGTTCTTC.

This clonotype was counted only a few times. The CDR3 is CASSPSVNTEAFF. CDR3 coding DNA: TGTGCCAGCAGTCCCTCAGTGAACACTGAAGCTTTCTTT. This chain links TRBV7-9 with TRBJ1-1; D not resolved. V dropped 6 bases and J dropped 0 bases, with 8 bases sitting between them. The CDR3 spans 13 residues. Germline V gives CDR1 SEHNR, CDR2 FQNEAQ (reference sequence).